The following is a T cell receptor beta chain sequence with its context. Its target is not known. Template switching added a universal primer binding site, and final cDNA carried unique molecular identifiers. Each CDR3 protein gets one entry after TCRdb re-called the 5' RACE reads with MiXCR. The sample lists about 530,000 distinct CDR3 sequences; around 15% were seen once. The sample comes from a study of identical twins. Study-wide results and caveats: When twins shared out-of-frame alpha sequences, those sequences had excess low generation probability.

This sample was shared with a second study, whose subject was yellow fever vaccine responses in identical twins.

The source of this sequence is a woman between 18 and 29 years old in good health. The sample consisted of CD4+ T cells sorted from blood.

The CDR3 nucleotides read TGCAGTGCCACGGTCCAAAGTACGGGACAGCAGTTCTTC. Translating it yields CSATVQSTGQQFF. This chain uses TRBV20-1 with TRBJ2-1, with D perhaps being TRBD1 or TRBD2 (5 bases each). Trimming removed 6 bases at V and 11 bases at J, with 20 bases between. The CDR3 has 13 residues. Germline V gene sequence: CDR1 DFQATT, CDR2 SNEGSKA (reference sequence).